This T cell receptor beta chain comes out of a study of blood T cell repertoires in COVID-19. On the study more broadly: T cells, B-cell-depleted T cells, or PBMCs supplied cDNA or gDNA.

The CDR3 is 16 residues long. Trimming removed 4 bases at V and 1 base at J, with 14 bases between. Germline V gene data show CDR1 as MGHRA and CDR2 as YSYEKL. Generated by immunoSEQ multiplex PCR, the TCRdb table keeps only in-frame clones and is missing some. Here the sample spans 350,000 to 550,000 clones, more than 85% being singletons. The sample consisted of peripheral blood. V and J are TRBV4-1 and TRBJ2-1, with D perhaps matching TRBD2 (6 bases). The clonotype originates from a woman between 25 and 40 years old with acute or convalescent COVID-19. The chain's CDR3 is CASSPDSGGSYNEQFF. The CDR3 DNA follows: TGCGCCAGCAGCCCCGACAGTGGGGGGTCCTACAATGAGCAGTTCTTC.